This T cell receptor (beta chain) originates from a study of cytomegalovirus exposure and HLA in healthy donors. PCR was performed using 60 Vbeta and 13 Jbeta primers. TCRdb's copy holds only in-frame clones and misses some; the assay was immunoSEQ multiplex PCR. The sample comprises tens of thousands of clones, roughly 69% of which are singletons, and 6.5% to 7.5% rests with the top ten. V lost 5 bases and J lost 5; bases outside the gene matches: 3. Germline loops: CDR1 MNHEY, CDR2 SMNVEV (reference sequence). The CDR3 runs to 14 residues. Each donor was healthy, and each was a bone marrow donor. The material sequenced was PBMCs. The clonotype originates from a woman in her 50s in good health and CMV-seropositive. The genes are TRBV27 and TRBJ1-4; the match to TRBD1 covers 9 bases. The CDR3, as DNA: TGTGCCAGCAGTCACGGGACAGGGAATGAAAAACTGTTTTTT. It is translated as CASSHGTGNEKLFF.